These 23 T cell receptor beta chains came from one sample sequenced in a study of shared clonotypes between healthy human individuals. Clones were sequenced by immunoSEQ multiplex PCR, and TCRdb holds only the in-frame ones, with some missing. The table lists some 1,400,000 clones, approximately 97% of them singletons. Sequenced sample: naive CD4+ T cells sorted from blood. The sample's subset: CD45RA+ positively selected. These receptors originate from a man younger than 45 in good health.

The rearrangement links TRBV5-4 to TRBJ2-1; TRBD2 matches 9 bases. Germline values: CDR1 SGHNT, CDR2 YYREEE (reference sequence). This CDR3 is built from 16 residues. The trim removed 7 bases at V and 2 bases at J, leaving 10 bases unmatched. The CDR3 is CASCAGGGQPYNEQFF. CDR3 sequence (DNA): TGTGCCAGCTGCGCGGGAGGGGGCCAACCCTACAATGAGCAGTTCTTC.

CDR3 coding DNA: TGTGCCAGCAGGGGTTTGAGACAGGGAGGAGGCGGGGAGCTGTTTTTT. Its protein is CASRGLRQGGGGELFF. The chain joins TRBV28 to TRBJ2-2, with D tentatively TRBD1 (7 bases). CDR1 and CDR2 (germline): MDHEN, SYDVKM. Trimming left V 6 bases short and J 7 bases short, with 21 bases between. This CDR3 contains 16 residues. Full variable domain (missing parts from reference TRBV28 and TRBJ2-2): DVKVTQSSRYLVKRTGEKVFLECVQDMDHENMFWYRQDPGLGLRLIYFSYDVKMKEKGDIPEGYSVSREKKERFSLILESASTNQTSMYLCASRGLRQGGGGELFFGEGSRLTVL.

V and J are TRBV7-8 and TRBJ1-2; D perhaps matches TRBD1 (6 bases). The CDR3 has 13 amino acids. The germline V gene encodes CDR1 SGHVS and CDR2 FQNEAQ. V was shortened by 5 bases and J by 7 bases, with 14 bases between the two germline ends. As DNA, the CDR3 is TGTGCCAGCAGCCCTGGACAGATTGCTGGCTACACCTTC. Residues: CASSPGQIAGYTF.

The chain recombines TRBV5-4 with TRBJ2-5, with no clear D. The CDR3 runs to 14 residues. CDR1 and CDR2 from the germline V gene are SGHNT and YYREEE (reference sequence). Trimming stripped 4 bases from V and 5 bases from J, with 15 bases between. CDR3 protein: CASSRPGRPETQYF. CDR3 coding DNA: TGTGCCAGCAGCCGCCCAGGACGTCCGGAGACCCAGTACTTC.

The DNA for the CDR3 is TGTGCCAGCAGTCAAACCTCGGGCACCGGGGAGCTGTTTTTT. Translation: CASSQTSGTGELFF. The chain couples TRBV6-6 to TRBJ2-2, with D unclear. Per germline, CDR1 MNHNY and CDR2 SVGAGI (reference sequence). Trimming shortened V by 5 bases and J by 4 bases, and 11 bases separated the two germline ends. The CDR3 is made up of 14 amino acids.

The CDR3 DNA reads TGTGCCAGCAGCTCGTCTGGGACTAGCGGTATCACAGATACGCAGTATTTT. Its translation: CASSSSGTSGITDTQYF. The J gene is TRBJ2-3, the V gene TRBV5-6; TRBD2 matches at 11 bases. This CDR3 is 17 amino acids long. With V trimmed by 3 bases and J by 2 bases, 8 bases remained unmatched. Germline-derived CDR1 and CDR2 are SGHDT and YYEEEE. Supplemented by reference TRBV5-6 and TRBJ2-3, the full variable domain reads DAGVTQSPTHLIKTRGQQVTLRCSPKSGHDTVSWYQQALGQGPQFIFQYYEEEERQRGNFPDRFSGHQFPNYSSELNVNALLLGDSALYLCASSSSGTSGITDTQYFGPGTRLTVL.

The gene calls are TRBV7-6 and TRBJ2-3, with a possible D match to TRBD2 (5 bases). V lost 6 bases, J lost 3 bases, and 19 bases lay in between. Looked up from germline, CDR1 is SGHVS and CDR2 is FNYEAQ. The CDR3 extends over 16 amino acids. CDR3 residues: CASSQLGSGRTDTQYF. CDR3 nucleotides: TGTGCCAGCAGTCAATTGGGCAGCGGTCGAACAGATACGCAGTATTTT.

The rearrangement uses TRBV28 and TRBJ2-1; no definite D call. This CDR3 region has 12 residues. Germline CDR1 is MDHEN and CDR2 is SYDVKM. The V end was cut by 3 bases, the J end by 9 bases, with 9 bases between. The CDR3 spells CASSLSRSEQFF. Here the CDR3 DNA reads TGTGCCAGCAGTTTGTCTAGGTCTGAGCAGTTCTTC.

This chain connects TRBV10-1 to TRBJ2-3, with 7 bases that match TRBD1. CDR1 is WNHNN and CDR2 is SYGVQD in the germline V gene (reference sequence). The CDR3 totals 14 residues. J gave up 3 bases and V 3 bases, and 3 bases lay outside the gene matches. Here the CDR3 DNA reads TGCGCCAGCAGTGACCCAGGGGGTACAGATACGCAGTATTTT. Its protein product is CASSDPGGTDTQYF.

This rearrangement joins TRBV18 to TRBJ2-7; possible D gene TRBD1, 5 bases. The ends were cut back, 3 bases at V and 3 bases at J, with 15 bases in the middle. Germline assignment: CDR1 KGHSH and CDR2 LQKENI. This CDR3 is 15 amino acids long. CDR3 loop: CASSPSGSLNYEQYF. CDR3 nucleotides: TGTGCCAGCTCACCCTCAGGGTCATTAAACTACGAGCAGTACTTC.

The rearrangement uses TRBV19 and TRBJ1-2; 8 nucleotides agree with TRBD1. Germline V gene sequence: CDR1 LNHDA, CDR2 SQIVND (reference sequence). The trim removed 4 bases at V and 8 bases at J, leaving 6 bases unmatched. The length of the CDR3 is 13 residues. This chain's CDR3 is CASSTLRTGGYTF. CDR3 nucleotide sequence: TGTGCCAGTAGTACCCTTCGGACAGGGGGCTACACCTTC.

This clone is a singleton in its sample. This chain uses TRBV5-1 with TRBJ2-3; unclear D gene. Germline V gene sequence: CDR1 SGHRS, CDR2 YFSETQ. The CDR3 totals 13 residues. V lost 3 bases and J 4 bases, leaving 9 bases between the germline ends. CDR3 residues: CASSWLGSDTQYF. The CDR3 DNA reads TGCGCCAGCAGCTGGTTAGGCTCAGATACGCAGTATTTT.

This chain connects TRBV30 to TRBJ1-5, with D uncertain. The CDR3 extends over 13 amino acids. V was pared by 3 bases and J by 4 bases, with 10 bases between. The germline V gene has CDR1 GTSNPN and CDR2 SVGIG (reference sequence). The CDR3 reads CAWSEESNQPQHF. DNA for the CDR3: TGTGCCTGGAGCGAAGAATCAAATCAGCCCCAGCATTTT.

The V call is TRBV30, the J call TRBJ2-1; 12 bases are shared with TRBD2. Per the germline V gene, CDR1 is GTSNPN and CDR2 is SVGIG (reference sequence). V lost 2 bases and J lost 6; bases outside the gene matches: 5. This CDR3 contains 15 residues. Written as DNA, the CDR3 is TGTGCCTGGAGTCGGGGGACTAGCGGGCCCAATGAGCAGTTCTTC. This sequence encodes CAWSRGTSGPNEQFF.

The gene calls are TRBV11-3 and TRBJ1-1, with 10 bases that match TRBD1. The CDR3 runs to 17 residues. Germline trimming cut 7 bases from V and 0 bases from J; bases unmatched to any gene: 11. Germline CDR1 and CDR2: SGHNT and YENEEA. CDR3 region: CASIPWWDRGLNTEAFF. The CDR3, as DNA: TGTGCCAGCATCCCTTGGTGGGACAGGGGCTTGAACACTGAAGCTTTCTTT. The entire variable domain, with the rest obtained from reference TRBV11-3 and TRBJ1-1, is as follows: EAGVVQSPRYKIIEKKQPVAFWCNPISGHNTLYWYLQNLGQGPELLIRYENEEAVDDSQLPKDRFSAERLKGVDSTLKIQPAELGDSAVYLCASIPWWDRGLNTEAFFGQGTRLTVV.

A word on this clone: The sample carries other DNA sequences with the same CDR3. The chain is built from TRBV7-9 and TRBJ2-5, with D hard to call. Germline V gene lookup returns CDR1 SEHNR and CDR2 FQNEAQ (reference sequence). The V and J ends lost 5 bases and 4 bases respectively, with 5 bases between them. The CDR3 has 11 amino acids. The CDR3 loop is CASSHGETQYF. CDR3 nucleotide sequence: TGTGCCAGCAGCCATGGAGAGACCCAGTACTTC.

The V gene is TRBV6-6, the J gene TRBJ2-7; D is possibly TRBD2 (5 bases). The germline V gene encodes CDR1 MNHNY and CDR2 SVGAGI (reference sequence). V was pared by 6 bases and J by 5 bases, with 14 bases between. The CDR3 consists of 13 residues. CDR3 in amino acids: CASSYGPRDEQYF. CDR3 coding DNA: TGTGCCAGCAGCTACGGACCGCGGGACGAGCAGTACTTC.

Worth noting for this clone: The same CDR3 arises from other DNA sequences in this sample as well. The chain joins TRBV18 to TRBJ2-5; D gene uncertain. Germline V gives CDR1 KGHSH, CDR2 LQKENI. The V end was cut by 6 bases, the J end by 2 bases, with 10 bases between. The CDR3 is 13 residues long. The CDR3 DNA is TGTGCCAGCTCCCCAAGAAATCAAGAGACCCAGTACTTC. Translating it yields CASSPRNQETQYF.

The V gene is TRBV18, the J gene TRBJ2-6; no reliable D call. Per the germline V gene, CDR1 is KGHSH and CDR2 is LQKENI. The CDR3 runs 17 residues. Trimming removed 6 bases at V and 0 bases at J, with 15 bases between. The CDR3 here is CASSLGMAASGANVLTF. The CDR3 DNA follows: TGTGCCAGCTCTCTAGGCATGGCAGCCTCTGGGGCCAACGTCCTGACTTTC.

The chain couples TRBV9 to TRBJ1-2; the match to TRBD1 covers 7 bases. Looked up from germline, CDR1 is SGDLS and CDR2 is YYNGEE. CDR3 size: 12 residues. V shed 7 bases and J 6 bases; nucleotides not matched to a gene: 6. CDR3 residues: CASRDRANGYTF. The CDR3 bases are TGTGCCAGCCGAGACAGGGCCAATGGCTACACCTTC. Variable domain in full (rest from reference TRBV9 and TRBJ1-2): DSGVTQTPKHLITATGQRVTLRCSPRSGDLSVYWYQQSLDQGLQFLIQYYNGEERAKGNILERFSAQQFPDLHSELNLSSLELGDSALYFCASRDRANGYTFGSGTRLTVV.

CDR3 sequence (DNA): TGTGCCAGCAGTGAGGGGAGCGGGAGAGGCACAGATACGCAGTATTTT. It yields the protein CASSEGSGRGTDTQYF. V is TRBV6-4 and J is TRBJ2-3, with TRBD2 matching over 8 bases. The germline gives CDR1 MRHNA, CDR2 SNTAGT. Losses at the gene ends were 3 bases for V and 1 base for J; bases not matched to a gene: 6. This CDR3 spans 16 amino acids.

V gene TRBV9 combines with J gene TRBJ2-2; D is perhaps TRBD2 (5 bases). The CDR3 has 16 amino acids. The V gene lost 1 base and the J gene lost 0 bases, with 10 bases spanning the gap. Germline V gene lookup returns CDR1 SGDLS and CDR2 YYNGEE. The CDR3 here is CASSVFSGSNTGELFF. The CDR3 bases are TGTGCCAGCAGCGTATTTTCGGGGTCGAACACCGGGGAGCTGTTTTTT.

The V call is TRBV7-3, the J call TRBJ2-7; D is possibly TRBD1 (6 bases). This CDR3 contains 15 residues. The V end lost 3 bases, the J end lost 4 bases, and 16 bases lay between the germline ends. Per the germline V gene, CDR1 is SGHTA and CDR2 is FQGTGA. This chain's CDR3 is CASSLRTGKGYEQYF. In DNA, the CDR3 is TGTGCCAGCAGCTTGCGAACAGGGAAGGGGTACGAGCAGTACTTC.